This T cell receptor beta chain was obtained from a study of blood T cell repertoires in COVID-19. Germline loops: CDR1 DFQATT, CDR2 SNEGSKA (reference sequence). Trimming stripped 3 bases from V and 3 bases from J, with 20 bases between. This CDR3 is 17 amino acids long. Clones were sequenced by immunoSEQ multiplex PCR, and TCRdb holds only the in-frame ones, with some missing. Here the sample spans over 250,000 clones, approximately 90% being singletons. The V call is TRBV20-1, the J call TRBJ1-4, with a tentative D call TRBD1 (5 bases). The receptor was derived from a middle-aged man who had recovered from COVID-19. Input material: PBMCs or T cells enriched from blood (not recorded which). The CDR3 region is CSASTREGEWSNEKLFF. The CDR3 nucleotides are TGCAGTGCTAGTACCCGAGAAGGGGAATGGTCTAATGAAAAACTGTTTTTT.